A single sample is the source of the 24 T cell receptor beta chains below, sequenced in a study of blood T cell repertoires in COVID-19. The protocol was immunoSEQ multiplex PCR, while the TCRdb copy is restricted to in-frame clones and leaves out a portion. The profile shows tens of thousands of clones, roughly 90% of them singletons. Material for sequencing was peripheral blood. These receptors all stem from a man in his 60s with acute or convalescent COVID-19.

The V gene is TRBV19, the J gene TRBJ2-5; 11 nucleotides agree with TRBD2. Germline V gene data show CDR1 as LNHDA and CDR2 as SQIVND (reference sequence). CDR3 length: 16 amino acids. The trim removed 4 bases at V and 2 bases at J, leaving 6 bases unmatched. The CDR3 DNA is TGTGCCAGTAGTACCCTAAGACTAGCGGGACAAGAGACCCAGTACTTC. It is translated as CASSTLRLAGQETQYF.

The chain employs TRBV28 and TRBJ2-3, with D unresolved. V dropped 8 bases and J dropped 6 bases, with 9 bases sitting between them. Looked up from germline, CDR1 is MDHEN and CDR2 is SYDVKM. The CDR3 spans 11 residues. CDR3 sequence reads: CASARSDTQYF. The DNA of the CDR3 is TGTGCCAGCGCCCGGTCGGATACGCAGTATTTT. Filled out from reference TRBV28 and TRBJ2-3, the complete variable domain reads DVKVTQSSRYLVKRTGEKVFLECVQDMDHENMFWYRQDPGLGLRLIYFSYDVKMKEKGDIPEGYSVSREKKERFSLILESASTNQTSMYLCASARSDTQYFGPGTRLTVL.

This clone has only one observation. The gene calls are TRBV7-2 and TRBJ1-4; D is possibly TRBD1 (6 bases). Per germline, CDR1 SGHTA and CDR2 FQGNSA. The ends were cut back, 5 bases at V and 0 bases at J, with 16 bases in the middle. This CDR3 comprises 17 residues. CDR3 DNA: TGTGCCAGCAGCCATACGGACAGATTAACAACTAATGAAAAACTGTTTTTT. Protein product: CASSHTDRLTTNEKLFF.

The chain has TRBV6-2 or TRBV6-3 and TRBJ2-1; unclear D gene. Trimming took off 3 bases at V and 3 bases at J, with 12 bases between the two ends. In germline, CDR1 is MNHEY, CDR2 SVGEGT. The CDR3 length is 15 residues. The CDR3 DNA reads TGTGCCAGCAGTTATAGCAATTTAATCTACAATGAGCAGTTCTTC. Translating it yields CASSYSNLIYNEQFF.

J is TRBJ1-1 and V is TRBV5-5, with D unclear. Per germline, CDR1 SGHKS and CDR2 YYEKEE (reference sequence). Between the trimmed V and J ends, which lost 0 bases and 0 bases, there was a span of 3 bases. This CDR3 region has 13 residues. For the CDR3, the DNA is TGTGCCAGCAGCTTGGCGGTGAACACTGAAGCTTTCTTT. This encodes CASSLAVNTEAFF.

The chain is built from TRBV30 and TRBJ1-4; weak D call: TRBD1 (6 bases). Germline V lookup: CDR1 GTSNPN, CDR2 SVGIG (reference sequence). V was cut by 5 bases and J by 0 bases, with 10 bases left in between. The CDR3 is made up of 14 amino acids. The CDR3 is CAWGRTATNEKLFF. The CDR3 region has the DNA TGTGCCTGGGGAAGGACAGCAACTAATGAAAAACTGTTTTTT.

This rearrangement joins TRBV28 to TRBJ1-2; no clear D gene. Trimming removed 1 base from V and 0 bases from J, with 15 bases in between. This CDR3 spans 17 amino acids. The germline CDR1 and CDR2 sequences are MDHEN and SYDVKM. The CDR3 DNA sequence: TGTGCCAGCAGTTTATCGAACGGGGTCGGAACTAACTATGGCTACACCTTC. This codes for CASSLSNGVGTNYGYTF.

The rearrangement uses TRBV24-1 and TRBJ2-2, with a tentative D call TRBD2 (7 bases). This CDR3 comprises 20 residues. V was cut by 0 bases and J by 1 base, with 20 bases left in between. The germline V gene has CDR1 KGHDR and CDR2 SFDVKD. The CDR3 protein is CATSDLLHSGGLLNTGELFF. The CDR3 bases are TGTGCCACCAGTGATTTGCTTCACTCGGGGGGCCTGCTGAACACCGGGGAGCTGTTTTTT.

The V gene is TRBV6-5, the J gene TRBJ1-2; D unresolved. Germline V CDR1 and CDR2: MNHEY, SVGAGI. The CDR3 sequence is 13 residues long. The germline V and J ends were trimmed by 6 bases and 9 bases, with 17 bases remaining between them. CDR3 nucleotides: TGTGCCAGCAGGACTGACCCCGATGGAAGCTACACCTTC. It encodes CASRTDPDGSYTF.

The V gene is TRBV27, the J gene TRBJ2-7; 11 bases agree with TRBD2. The length of the CDR3 is 14 residues. Germline V gene lookup returns CDR1 MNHEY and CDR2 SMNVEV (reference sequence). Losses at the gene ends were 8 bases for V and 4 bases for J; bases not matched to a gene: 7. The CDR3 reads CASRIAGGPYEQYF. The CDR3 nucleotides are TGTGCCAGCCGAATAGCGGGGGGGCCTTACGAGCAGTACTTC.

This chain links TRBV7-2 with TRBJ2-2, with TRBD1 matching 8 bases. From germline, CDR1 is SGHTA and CDR2 FQGNSA. CDR3 length equals 15 residues. Trimming cost V 5 bases and J 0 bases; bases outside gene matches: 2. The DNA of the CDR3 is TGTGCCAGCAGCAAGACAGGGGCGAACACCGGGGAGCTGTTTTTT. Translating gives CASSKTGANTGELFF.

This chain joins TRBV16 and TRBJ1-5; no definite D call. Trimming left V 6 bases short and J 0 bases short, with 12 bases between. The CDR3 consists of 15 residues. Germline assignment: CDR1 KGHSY and CDR2 FQNENV. CDR3 sequence (DNA): TGTGCCAGCAGTCCAATAGCGGTTAGCAATCAGCCCCAGCATTTT. Translating it yields CASSPIAVSNQPQHF.

A single count supports this clone. J is TRBJ1-2 and V is TRBV11-1; D gene unclear. CDR3 length: 15 amino acids. Trimming took 4 bases from V and 4 from J, leaving 16 bases between them. Germline loops: CDR1 SGHAT, CDR2 FQDESV (reference sequence). The CDR3 sequence: CASSSNTLAGYGYTF. The CDR3 coding sequence is TGTGCCAGCAGCTCGAACACCCTAGCGGGCTATGGCTACACCTTC.

The genes are TRBV28 and TRBJ2-5, with D perhaps matching TRBD1 (5 bases). V gave up 4 bases and J gave up 4 bases, with 13 bases separating them. Germline loops: CDR1 MDHEN, CDR2 SYDVKM. CDR3 size: 14 residues. The CDR3 protein is CASSSAGSGETQYF. Written as DNA, the CDR3 is TGTGCCAGCAGTTCGGCAGGGTCAGGAGAGACCCAGTACTTC.

This rearrangement joins TRBV5-1 to TRBJ1-2; 9 bases agree with TRBD1. Unmatched junction bases numbered 8, after V lost 4 bases and J lost 4 bases. Germline V gene data show CDR1 as SGHRS and CDR2 as YFSETQ. CDR3 length equals 15 residues. CDR3 amino acids: CASSGTQGASYGYTF. In nucleotides, the CDR3 is TGCGCCAGCAGCGGAACACAGGGGGCGTCCTATGGCTACACCTTC.

The chain uses TRBV29-1 and TRBJ1-1; D possibly corresponds to TRBD1 (5 bases). Germline CDR1 is SQVTM and CDR2 is ANQGSEA. This CDR3 comprises 12 residues. Between the trimmed V and J ends, which lost 8 bases and 7 bases, there was a span of 17 bases. As DNA, the CDR3 is TGCAGCTCTAAACCGGCGGGGGGTGAAGCTTTCTTT. Residues: CSSKPAGGEAFF. Filled out from reference TRBV29-1 and TRBJ1-1, the complete variable domain reads SAVISQKPSRDICQRGTSLTIQCQVDSQVTMMFWYRQQPGQSLTLIATANQGSEATYESGFVIDKFPISRPNLTFSTLTVSNMSPEDSSIYLCSSKPAGGEAFFGQGTRLTVV.

The V gene is TRBV6-6, the J gene TRBJ2-7; D is undetermined. V lost 5 bases and J lost 4, with 15 bases in between. This CDR3 has 14 amino acids. Per germline, CDR1 MNHNY and CDR2 SVGAGI (reference sequence). CDR3: CASSPPGSLYEQYF. DNA of the CDR3: TGTGCCAGCAGTCCCCCCGGGTCTTTGTACGAGCAGTACTTC.

The chain has TRBV19 and TRBJ2-3, with 13 bases identical to TRBD2. The germline V gene encodes CDR1 LNHDA and CDR2 SQIVND (reference sequence). The CDR3 consists of 17 residues. J lost 3 bases, V lost 5 bases, and 8 bases had no gene match. The CDR3: CASSLGTSGASTDTQYF. DNA of the CDR3: TGTGCCAGTAGTTTGGGGACTAGCGGGGCCTCGACAGATACGCAGTATTTT.

The rearrangement uses TRBV5-1 and TRBJ1-2; 8 bases are shared with TRBD1. There are 14 residues in the CDR3. CDR1 SGHRS and CDR2 YFSETQ come from the germline V gene. The V gene end was trimmed by 4 bases and the J gene end by 6 bases; junction bases not matched to a gene: 8. CDR3 protein: CASSPGGRGHGYTF. The CDR3 DNA follows: TGCGCCAGCAGCCCTGGGGGCAGGGGGCATGGCTACACCTTC. The full variable domain, in which reference TRBV5-1 and TRBJ1-2 provide the parts outside the CDR3, is KAGVTQTPRYLIKTRGQQVTLSCSPISGHRSVSWYQQTPGQGLQFLFEYFSETQRNKGNFPGRFSGRQFSNSRSEMNVSTLELGDSALYLCASSPGGRGHGYTFGSGTRLTVV.

The J gene is TRBJ2-7, the V gene TRBV7-9; D gene unclear. The length of the CDR3 is 13 residues. CDR1 is SEHNR and CDR2 is FQNEAQ in the germline V gene (reference sequence). V lost 5 bases and J 0 bases, leaving 8 bases between the germline ends. The CDR3 sequence is CASSAASSYEQYF. The CDR3 DNA follows: TGTGCCAGCAGCGCAGCGAGCTCCTACGAGCAGTACTTC.

The chain joins TRBV9 to TRBJ1-1, with 10 bases lining up with TRBD1. This CDR3 contains 14 residues. The germline V gene encodes CDR1 SGDLS and CDR2 YYNGEE. V shed 4 bases and J 3 bases; nucleotides not matched to a gene: 3. The CDR3 coding sequence is TGTGCCAGCAGCATGGGGACAGGGGACACTGAAGCTTTCTTT. This encodes CASSMGTGDTEAFF.

V usage is TRBV6-6 and J usage is TRBJ1-1, with 7 positions matching TRBD1. The CDR3 has 14 amino acids. V lost 6 bases and J lost 0; bases outside the gene matches: 4. CDR1 and CDR2 from the germline V gene are MNHNY and SVGAGI (reference sequence). Written as DNA, the CDR3 is TGTGCCAGCAGAGAACAGGGGATGAACACTGAAGCTTTCTTT. Translated: CASREQGMNTEAFF.

This chain uses TRBV6-5 with TRBJ2-6; weak D call: TRBD2 (5 bases). Germline loops: CDR1 MNHEY, CDR2 SVGAGI. The CDR3 totals 15 residues. V was trimmed by 8 bases and J by 3 bases, leaving 14 bases between them. Here the CDR3 reads CASRSGISGANVLTF. Written as DNA, the CDR3 is TGTGCCAGCCGAAGCGGTATTAGTGGGGCCAACGTCCTGACTTTC.

The chain is built from TRBV6-5 and TRBJ2-1, with 9 bases identical to TRBD1. Per the germline V gene, CDR1 is MNHEY and CDR2 is SVGAGI. J was trimmed by 1 base and V by 2 bases; bases with no gene match: 3. The CDR3 sequence is 16 residues long. CDR3 loop: CASSYRQGGSYNEQFF. The CDR3 coding sequence is TGTGCCAGCAGTTACCGACAGGGGGGTTCCTACAATGAGCAGTTCTTC.